These T cell receptor beta chains were read from a single sample in a study of CD8 T cells in ankylosing spondylitis. TCRdb processed the 5' RACE reads anew with MiXCR; each CDR3 protein has one entry. The sample consists of a few hundred thousand distinct CDR3 sequences, around 18% of them appearing once. Specimen: blood, either unsorted or a sorted T cell fraction (not recorded which). All receptors derive from a male donor with ankylosing spondylitis or in good health (not recorded which). CDR3s include the opening cysteine and the closing phenylalanine or tryptophan. A D gene is named only where the DNA matches it firmly. The listing skips clone size in some rows; elsewhere it reads once, few, many or a size class.

TRBV29-1,many,TRBJ1-1,TRBD1,CSVGLGDRGAFF,TGCAGCGTGGGGCTCGGGGACAGGGGAGCTTTCTTT
TRBV3-1,.,TRBJ2-2,.,CASSLRDSHTGELFF,TGTGCCAGCAGCCTCCGGGACTCACACACCGGGGAGCTGTTTTTT
TRBV12-3/TRBV12-4,many,TRBJ2-3,.,CASSFNRGTDTQYF,TGTGCCAGCAGTTTCAACAGGGGCACAGATACGCAGTATTTT
TRBV29-1,few,TRBJ2-5,TRBD1,CSVGGGAGDETQYF,TGCAGCGTTGGAGGGGGCGCTGGGGATGAGACCCAGTACTTC
TRBV20-1,.,TRBJ2-2,TRBD2,CSAKDGTSGSRELFF,TGCAGTGCTAAAGACGGGACTAGCGGGAGCAGGGAGCTGTTTTTT
TRBV12-3/TRBV12-4,few,TRBJ2-5,.,CASSPWGETQYF,TGTGCCAGCAGTCCGTGGGGAGAGACCCAGTACTTC
TRBV6-1,few,TRBJ1-1,.,CASSELFMNTEAFF,TGTGCCAGCAGTGAATTATTCATGAACACTGAAGCTTTCTTT
TRBV4-1,few,TRBJ1-2,.,CASSQDPQNYGYTF,TGCGCCAGCAGCCAAGATCCACAGAACTATGGCTACACCTTC
TRBV4-1,.,TRBJ1-1,.,CASSQVPRDTEAFF,TGCGCCAGCAGCCAAGTCCCCCGGGACACTGAAGCTTTCTTT
TRBV11-2,few,TRBJ2-2,TRBD1,CASSLRGQGVSGELFF,TGTGCCAGCAGCTTACGAGGACAGGGGGTTTCCGGGGAGCTGTTTTTT
TRBV12-3/TRBV12-4,few,TRBJ2-1,.,CASSLLEAYNEQFF,TGTGCCAGCAGTTTACTAGAAGCCTACAATGAGCAGTTCTTC
TRBV6-1,many,TRBJ2-2,TRBD1,CASSRDRGPGELFF,TGTGCCAGCTCTCGGGACAGGGGGCCTGGGGAGCTGTTTTTT
TRBV9,.,TRBJ1-6,.,CASSSRSYNSPLHF,TGTGCCAGCAGCTCACGGTCCTATAATTCACCCCTCCACTTT
TRBV10-3,many,TRBJ1-5,.,CASGDVGQPQHF,TGTGCCTCGGGGGACGTGGGACAGCCCCAGCATTTT
TRBV6-5,many,TRBJ1-5,.,CASSYSPDSNQPQHF,TGTGCCAGCAGTTACTCTCCAGATAGCAATCAGCCCCAGCATTTT
TRBV5-1,many,TRBJ2-1,TRBD2,CASSPREGTNEQFF,TGCGCCAGCAGCCCCAGGGAGGGCACGAATGAGCAGTTCTTC
TRBV20-1,.,TRBJ2-5,TRBD2,CSALTSGVFQETQYF,TGCAGTGCTCTGACTAGCGGGGTATTCCAAGAGACCCAGTACTTC
TRBV20-1,.,TRBJ2-3,.,CSASYGGRATNTDTQYF,TGCAGTGCTAGTTACGGGGGCAGGGCGACCAACACAGATACGCAGTATTTT
TRBV5-1,few,TRBJ1-2,TRBD1,CASSLDRGVLGYTF,TGCGCCAGCAGCTTGGACAGGGGGGTTCTTGGCTACACCTTC
TRBV20-1,few,TRBJ1-2,TRBD1,CSATNRGGSYGYTF,TGCAGTGCTACAAACAGGGGTGGTAGCTATGGCTACACCTTC
TRBV12-3/TRBV12-4,few,TRBJ1-1,TRBD1,CASNPGTDIPTEAFF,TGTGCCAGCAACCCTGGGACAGACATCCCCACTGAAGCTTTCTTT
TRBV12-3/TRBV12-4,.,TRBJ1-1,.,CASSKAQGTNTEAFF,TGTGCCAGCAGTAAAGCACAGGGTACGAACACTGAAGCTTTCTTT
TRBV27,few,TRBJ1-2,TRBD1,CASSPLRGTGAINYGYTF,TGTGCCAGCAGTCCCCTCCGGGGGACAGGGGCTATTAACTATGGCTACACCTTC
TRBV4-2,.,TRBJ1-5,.,CASSQEDRSNQPQHF,TGTGCCAGCAGCCAAGAAGACCGGAGCAATCAGCCCCAGCATTTT
TRBV3-1,many,TRBJ2-1,.,CASSQGSYNEQFF,TGTGCCAGCAGCCAAGGTAGTTACAATGAGCAGTTCTTC
TRBV28,.,TRBJ1-5,TRBD1,CASSQSPDRGGQPQHF,TGTGCCAGCAGCCAAAGCCCGGACAGGGGGGGACAGCCCCAGCATTTT
TRBV5-1,few,TRBJ1-6,TRBD1,CASSLRGHNSPLHF,TGCGCCAGCAGCTTGAGGGGGCACAATTCACCCCTCCACTTT
TRBV27,few,TRBJ2-1,TRBD2,CASNRGTTVNEQFF,TGTGCCAGCAATCGTGGGACTACGGTCAATGAGCAGTTCTTC
TRBV4-1,few,TRBJ1-2,.,CASSQDYSRQGYTF,TGCGCCAGCAGCCAAGACTACAGCCGGCAAGGCTACACCTTC
TRBV6-1,.,TRBJ2-1,TRBD2,CASRALAANEQFF,TGTGCCAGCAGGGCCCTAGCGGCGAATGAGCAGTTCTTC
TRBV19,.,TRBJ1-1,.,CASSIGEVYTEAFF,TGTGCCAGTAGTATAGGAGAAGTTTACACTGAAGCTTTCTTT
TRBV7-7,.,TRBJ2-3,TRBD2,CASSSGLAGSDTQYF,TGTGCTAGCTCTTCCGGACTAGCGGGGTCAGATACGCAGTATTTT
TRBV29-1,few,TRBJ2-5,TRBD2,CSVAKREHIQETQYF,TGCAGCGTTGCGAAGCGGGAGCACATCCAAGAGACCCAGTACTTC
TRBV6-1,.,TRBJ1-1,TRBD1,CASGTARGQNTEAFF,TGTGCCAGCGGTACGGCCAGGGGGCAGAACACTGAAGCTTTCTTT
TRBV12-3/TRBV12-4,few,TRBJ2-1,.,CASGSRTSYNEQFF,TGTGCCAGCGGATCCCGGACGTCCTACAATGAGCAGTTCTTC
TRBV24-1,many,TRBJ2-1,TRBD2,CATSDPSGSSYNEQFF,TGTGCCACCAGTGATCCTAGCGGGAGCTCCTACAATGAGCAGTTCTTC
TRBV12-3/TRBV12-4,.,TRBJ2-1,.,CASSLIWAVFF,TGTGCCAGCAGTTTAATCTGGGCGGTGTTCTTC
TRBV7-6,.,TRBJ2-1,.,CASSLGQGRNNEQFF,TGTGCCAGCAGCTTAGGGCAGGGGAGAAACAATGAGCAGTTCTTC
TRBV12-3/TRBV12-4,.,TRBJ1-2,.,CASGSIAGTSNYGYTF,TGTGCCAGCGGTTCGATAGCAGGGACCTCTAACTATGGCTACACCTTC
TRBV6-5,few,TRBJ2-1,.,CASSYTGEVHNEQFF,TGTGCCAGCAGTTACACGGGAGAAGTCCACAATGAGCAGTTCTTC
TRBV12-3/TRBV12-4,.,TRBJ1-6,TRBD1,CASSYRTGHNSPLHF,TGTGCCAGCAGTTACAGGACAGGGCACAATTCACCCCTCCACTTT
TRBV20-1,.,TRBJ2-3,.,CSAGGLDTQYF,TGCAGTGCTGGGGGCCTGGATACGCAGTATTTT
TRBV12-3/TRBV12-4,.,TRBJ1-2,.,CASSNPISQSNYGYTF,TGTGCCAGCAGCAATCCTATCAGTCAATCTAACTATGGCTACACCTTC
TRBV12-3/TRBV12-4,few,TRBJ2-5,TRBD2,CASSVAGASETQYF,TGTGCCAGCAGCGTAGCGGGTGCATCGGAGACCCAGTACTTC
TRBV20-1,.,TRBJ1-5,.,CSAGRGEDQPQHF,TGCAGTGCTGGAAGGGGAGAAGATCAGCCCCAGCATTTT
TRBV6-1,.,TRBJ2-1,.,CASSRLGSSSYNEQFF,TGTGCCAGCAGCCGCCTAGGTTCGAGCTCCTACAATGAGCAGTTCTTC
TRBV6-1,few,TRBJ1-1,.,CASRDLPGDRSEAFF,TGTGCCAGCCGTGACCTCCCAGGAGACCGCAGTGAAGCTTTCTTT
TRBV6-5,many,TRBJ2-3,.,CASSYDRMSTDTQYF,TGTGCCAGCAGTTACGACAGGATGAGCACAGATACGCAGTATTTT
TRBV5-1,.,TRBJ2-1,TRBD1,CASSASGTDYNEQFF,TGCGCCAGCAGCGCCTCCGGGACAGATTACAATGAGCAGTTCTTC
TRBV5-1,.,TRBJ2-2,TRBD2,CATSLRSGANTGELFF,TGCGCCACCAGCTTGAGGAGCGGGGCGAACACCGGGGAGCTGTTTTTT
TRBV27,many,TRBJ2-1,.,CASSADGPYNEQFF,TGTGCCAGCAGTGCGGACGGGCCCTACAATGAGCAGTTCTTC
TRBV5-1,few,TRBJ2-1,.,CASSLGSRGGYNEQFF,TGCGCCAGCAGCTTGGGGTCGCGGGGCGGTTACAATGAGCAGTTCTTC
TRBV10-3,.,TRBJ1-2,.,CAISEGRVGGYGYTF,TGTGCCATCAGCGAGGGGCGAGTGGGAGGTTATGGCTACACCTTC
TRBV12-3/TRBV12-4,few,TRBJ1-4,.,CASRAMAATNEKLFF,TGTGCCAGCAGGGCCATGGCTGCAACTAATGAAAAACTGTTTTTT
TRBV29-1,.,TRBJ2-4,.,CSARPNLAKNIQYF,TGCAGCGCGCGCCCGAATTTAGCCAAAAACATTCAGTACTTC
TRBV2,few,TRBJ2-5,TRBD2,CASTGTSVVETQYF,TGTGCCAGCACCGGGACTAGCGTCGTGGAGACCCAGTACTTC
TRBV11-2,few,TRBJ2-1,TRBD2,CASSLVNVGGRYNEQFF,TGTGCCAGCAGCCTAGTCAACGTAGGCGGGAGATACAATGAGCAGTTCTTC